The next 25 T cell receptor beta chains were all read from a single sample in a study of blood T cell repertoires in COVID-19. Only in-frame clones appear in the TCRdb table, and some are missing; sequencing was by immunoSEQ multiplex PCR. The table lists approximately 200,000 clones, around 84% of them singletons, with 6.5% to 9% in the top ten. Source material: PBMCs or T cells enriched from blood (not recorded which). The receptors derive from a woman in her thirties or forties with acute COVID-19.

This clone was seen a few times. This chain connects TRBV7-9 to TRBJ2-1, with a possible D match to TRBD2 (5 bases). Trimming took 3 bases from V and 6 from J, leaving 15 bases between them. The CDR3 is made up of 15 amino acids. Germline CDR1 SEHNR, CDR2 FQNEAQ (reference sequence). The CDR3 here is CASSFSEFTANEQFF. The DNA of the CDR3 is TGTGCCAGCAGCTTTAGCGAGTTTACGGCCAATGAGCAGTTCTTC.

This chain connects TRBV4-2 to TRBJ2-6, with D maybe TRBD2 (6 bases). Germline V gives CDR1 LGHNA, CDR2 YNFKEQ. This CDR3 has 17 amino acids. The V end lost 5 bases, the J end lost 2 bases, and 16 bases lay between the germline ends. CDR3 nucleotide sequence: TGTGCCAGCAGCTCCCGGGACGGGGGACCTGGGGCCAACGTCCTGACTTTC. Translated: CASSSRDGGPGANVLTF.

The CDR3 sequence: CASSAGPSGANVLTF. The DNA for the CDR3 is TGCGCCAGCAGCGCCGGTCCCTCTGGGGCCAACGTCCTGACTTTC. The chain recombines TRBV5-1 with TRBJ2-6, with unresolved D. This CDR3 region has 15 residues. The germline V and J ends were trimmed by 4 bases and 0 bases, with 8 bases remaining between them. From germline, CDR1 is SGHRS and CDR2 YFSETQ. The complete variable domain, with remaining parts taken from reference TRBV5-1 and TRBJ2-6, reads KAGVTQTPRYLIKTRGQQVTLSCSPISGHRSVSWYQQTPGQGLQFLFEYFSETQRNKGNFPGRFSGRQFSNSRSEMNVSTLELGDSALYLCASSAGPSGANVLTFGAGSRLTVL.

This chain joins TRBV5-1 and TRBJ1-6; D remains unclear. The V and J ends lost 0 bases and 7 bases respectively, with 8 bases between them. Germline assignment: CDR1 SGHRS and CDR2 YFSETQ. The CDR3 is 14 amino acids. In DNA form, the CDR3 reads TGCGCCAGCAGCTTGGGGGCGGGGAATTCACCCCTCCACTTT. Residues: CASSLGAGNSPLHF.

This chain connects TRBV5-1 to TRBJ1-2; D ambiguous. This CDR3 spans 15 amino acids. V gave up 0 bases and J gave up 6 bases, with 15 bases separating them. CDR1 and CDR2 from the germline V gene are SGHRS and YFSETQ. CDR3 in amino acids: CASSLEEGRRNGYTF. As DNA, the CDR3 is TGCGCCAGCAGCTTGGAGGAGGGCAGGAGGAATGGCTACACCTTC.

This chain connects TRBV7-2 to TRBJ2-1, with TRBD1 matching over 7 bases. J lost 7 bases, V lost 5 bases, and 8 bases had no gene match. There are 14 residues in the CDR3. The V gene's germline CDR1 is SGHTA and CDR2 FQGNSA. The CDR3 DNA reads TGTGCCAGCAGCCCCCCGGGACAGTCAAATGAGCAGTTCTTC. Its translation: CASSPPGQSNEQFF.

The chain joins TRBV27 to TRBJ2-2, with 11 bases that match TRBD2. Germline CDR1 is MNHEY and CDR2 is SMNVEV (reference sequence). V shed 6 bases and J 4 bases; nucleotides not matched to a gene: 4. This CDR3 region has 15 residues. CDR3 in DNA: TGTGCCAGCAGCCCGGGACTAGCGGCCACCGGGGAGCTGTTTTTT. It translates to CASSPGLAATGELFF.

The CDR3 sequence: CASSPLRASPLHF. The CDR3 DNA sequence: TGTGCCAGCAGCCCCCTGCGAGCTTCACCCCTCCACTTT. J is TRBJ1-6 and V is TRBV7-8; no clear D. Per germline, CDR1 SGHVS and CDR2 FQNEAQ. The CDR3 is 13 amino acids. V lost 5 bases and J 9 bases, leaving 11 bases between the germline ends.

V and J are TRBV27 and TRBJ2-3; a weak D match, TRBD1 (6 bases). V was trimmed by 5 bases and J by 6 bases, leaving 12 bases between them. Germline assignment: CDR1 MNHEY and CDR2 SMNVEV (reference sequence). This CDR3 contains 13 residues. Here the CDR3 DNA reads TGTGCCAGCAGTACCCACAGGGAGGATACGCAGTATTTT. Translating it yields CASSTHREDTQYF.

This chain links TRBV4-3 with TRBJ2-3; TRBD2 aligns across 7 bases. The CDR3 runs to 18 residues. V dropped 1 base and J dropped 0; count of bases not matched to a gene: 10. CDR1 and CDR2 (germline): LGHNA, YSLEER. The CDR3 loop reads CASSQGLPGGSSTDTQYF. The CDR3 DNA sequence: TGCGCCAGCAGCCAAGGACTCCCGGGCGGGAGTAGCACAGATACGCAGTATTTT.

In its sample, this clone was seen a few times. The chain is built from TRBV7-9 and TRBJ1-4; D is uncertain. Germline V CDR1 and CDR2: SEHNR, FQNEAQ (reference sequence). The V end lost 2 bases, the J end lost 0 bases, and 19 bases lay between the germline ends. The CDR3 runs 19 residues. This CDR3 reads CASSLPTGLGNPTNEKLFF. The CDR3, as DNA: TGTGCCAGCAGCTTACCCACGGGGTTGGGGAACCCAACTAATGAAAAACTGTTTTTT.

The chain carries TRBV5-4 and TRBJ2-2; 10 nucleotides agree with TRBD2. J gave up 8 bases and V 0 bases, and 4 bases lay outside the gene matches. This CDR3 is built from 15 residues. Germline-derived CDR1 and CDR2 are SGHNT and YYREEE (reference sequence). The chain's CDR3 is CASSLGLAGVGELFF. CDR3 bases: TGTGCCAGCAGCTTGGGCCTAGCGGGAGTAGGGGAGCTGTTTTTT.

This rearrangement joins TRBV10-3 to TRBJ2-3, with 10 nucleotides matching TRBD2. The CDR3 runs to 15 residues. After removal of 4 bases from V and 4 bases from J, the junction contained 5 bases not matched to a gene. Germline CDR1 ENHRY, CDR2 SYGVKD. As DNA, the CDR3 is TGTGCCATCAGTGTCTCTAGCGGGAGATCAGATACGCAGTATTTT. Translation gives CAISVSSGRSDTQYF.

The chain carries TRBV5-6 and TRBJ2-1; maybe TRBD1 (6 bases). CDR1 is SGHDT and CDR2 is YYEEEE in the germline V gene. V was shortened by 4 bases and J by 4 bases, with 15 bases between the two germline ends. This CDR3 spans 15 amino acids. CDR3 loop: CASSLGTKQYNEQFF. As DNA, the CDR3 is TGTGCCAGCAGCCTAGGGACAAAACAATACAATGAGCAGTTCTTC.

The V gene is TRBV7-3, the J gene TRBJ2-3, with 10 bases fitting TRBD2. From germline, CDR1 is SGHTA and CDR2 FQGTGA. Germline trimming cut 5 bases from V and 5 bases from J; bases unmatched to any gene: 13. CDR3 length: 17 amino acids. The CDR3, as DNA: TGTGCCAGCAGCAGCCTCGGACTAGCGGAAACCCAAGATACGCAGTATTTT. Its translation is CASSSLGLAETQDTQYF.

The rearrangement joins TRBV14 to TRBJ2-5, with 11 bases aligning to TRBD2. CDR1 is SGHDN and CDR2 is FVKESK in the germline V gene. This CDR3 region has 16 residues. The V and J ends lost 2 bases and 7 bases, in that order; junction bases with no gene match: 9. CDR3 DNA sequence: TGTGCCAGCAGCCAATGGACTAGCGGGTTGATAGGGACCCAGTACTTC. The encoded protein is CASSQWTSGLIGTQYF.

The rearrangement uses TRBV7-9 and TRBJ1-1; 7 positions agree with TRBD1. J was trimmed by 4 bases and V by 5 bases; bases with no gene match: 10. Germline CDR1 SEHNR, CDR2 FQNEAQ (reference sequence). The CDR3 consists of 15 residues. For the CDR3, the DNA is TGTGCCAGCAGCGCAGAGACAGGGAGGTTCACTGAAGCTTTCTTT. This gives the protein CASSAETGRFTEAFF.

The rearrangement links TRBV7-3 to TRBJ2-2; D is possibly TRBD1 (5 bases). In germline, CDR1 is SGHTA, CDR2 FQGTGA. The CDR3 extends over 13 amino acids. V was pared by 1 base and J by 6 bases, with 6 bases between. CDR3 in DNA: TGTGCCAGCAGCTTAATGGGGCCCGGGGAGCTGTTTTTT. Amino acid sequence: CASSLMGPGELFF. The variable domain in full, completed from reference TRBV7-3 and TRBJ2-2, reads GAGVSQTPSNKVTEKGKYVELRCDPISGHTALYWYRQSLGQGPEFLIYFQGTGAADDSGLPNDRFFAVRPEGSVSTLKIQRTERGDSAVYLCASSLMGPGELFFGEGSRLTVL.

This chain uses TRBV5-1 with TRBJ1-2; 11 nucleotides match TRBD1. Trimming cost V 4 bases and J 5 bases; bases outside gene matches: 4. This CDR3 is 14 amino acids long. The germline V gene has CDR1 SGHRS and CDR2 YFSETQ. The CDR3 spells CASSTGQGAYGYTF. The CDR3 DNA reads as TGCGCCAGCAGCACCGGACAGGGGGCATATGGCTACACCTTC.

This clone occurred once. The chain is built from TRBV2 and TRBJ1-5; 10 positions agree with TRBD1. This CDR3 is 13 amino acids long. J gave up 7 bases and V 8 bases, and 5 bases lay outside the gene matches. From germline, CDR1 is SNHLY and CDR2 FYNNEI. DNA for the CDR3: TGTGCCAGCCAGGGACAGGGGTACCAGCCCCAGCATTTT. Its translation is CASQGQGYQPQHF.

The chain employs TRBV19 and TRBJ2-1, with D maybe TRBD2 (6 bases). Looked up from germline, CDR1 is LNHDA and CDR2 is SQIVND (reference sequence). The CDR3 totals 15 residues. The V and J ends lost 3 bases and 7 bases respectively, with 16 bases between them. The CDR3 sequence: CASSMSPGTPNEQFF. DNA of the CDR3: TGTGCCAGTAGTATGTCCCCGGGGACTCCTAATGAGCAGTTCTTC.

The chain couples TRBV9 to TRBJ1-2; TRBD1 aligns across 7 bases. Germline V gene data show CDR1 as SGDLS and CDR2 as YYNGEE. Unmatched junction bases numbered 4, after V lost 2 bases and J lost 6 bases. CDR3 size: 13 residues. CDR3: CASSVQGGDGYTF. The CDR3 nucleotides read TGTGCCAGCAGCGTTCAGGGGGGTGATGGCTACACCTTC.

This rearrangement joins TRBV5-8 to TRBJ2-7; 8 nucleotides align to TRBD1. Per the germline V gene, CDR1 is SGHTS and CDR2 is YDEGEE. This CDR3 is 16 amino acids long. The trim removed 2 bases at V and 4 bases at J, leaving 11 bases unmatched. For the CDR3, the DNA is TGTGCCAGCAGCTTCAGAGGGACAGGATGGGGGTACGAGCAGTACTTC. It is translated as CASSFRGTGWGYEQYF.

As for this clone: A much more abundant neighbour one base away suggests this may be a read error. This chain uses TRBV6-6 with TRBJ1-2; 8 bases align to TRBD1. This CDR3 is built from 13 residues. Germline V gene sequence: CDR1 MNHNY, CDR2 SVGAGI (reference sequence). The J segment lost 3 bases and the V segment lost 6 bases, leaving 3 bases of the junction unmatched. The CDR3 DNA sequence: TGTGCCAGCAGCCAGGACAGGGACTATGGCTACACCTTC. The encoded protein is CASSQDRDYGYTF.

The V call is TRBV7-9, the J call TRBJ2-3, with 7 positions matching TRBD2. The CDR3 covers 13 residues. Trimming cost V 5 bases and J 5 bases; bases outside gene matches: 4. Looked up from germline, CDR1 is SEHNR and CDR2 is FQNEAQ (reference sequence). The CDR3 DNA reads as TGTGCCAGCAGCCCCCGGGGGGAAGATACGCAGTATTTT. Its translation: CASSPRGEDTQYF.